Listed here are 9 T cell receptor beta chains from one sample, sequenced in a study of cytomegalovirus exposure and HLA in healthy donors. The primer mix had 60 Vbeta and 13 Jbeta primers. Only in-frame clones appear in the TCRdb table, and some are missing; sequencing was by immunoSEQ multiplex PCR. The sample has around 93,000 clones, nearly 80% seen once; the top ten hold approximately 3.3%. The sequenced sample consisted of PBMCs. The source of these receptors is a woman in her 40s in good health and CMV-seronegative.

The chain uses TRBV5-1 and TRBJ2-3; 8 bases are a match to TRBD1. Germline V gene lookup returns CDR1 SGHRS and CDR2 YFSETQ. This CDR3 has 14 residues. V shed 7 bases, J shed 2 bases, and the junction held 6 bases outside the gene matches. CDR3 in amino acids: CASGRQGPTDTQYF. The CDR3, as DNA: TGCGCCAGCGGACGACAGGGGCCCACAGATACGCAGTATTTT. The whole variable domain, filled in from reference TRBV5-1 and TRBJ2-3, reads KAGVTQTPRYLIKTRGQQVTLSCSPISGHRSVSWYQQTPGQGLQFLFEYFSETQRNKGNFPGRFSGRQFSNSRSEMNVSTLELGDSALYLCASGRQGPTDTQYFGPGTRLTVL.

This clone has just a few counts. The chain couples TRBV7-9 to TRBJ2-6, with D maybe TRBD1 (5 bases). The CDR3 has 15 amino acids. Germline CDR1 is SEHNR and CDR2 is FQNEAQ (reference sequence). V lost 8 bases and J 3 bases, leaving 14 bases between the germline ends. The CDR3 bases are TGTGCCAGCGAACTTCCCCAGGGTGGGGCCAACGTCCTGACTTTC. Protein sequence: CASELPQGGANVLTF.

The DNA for the CDR3 is TGTGCCAGCATCGGGACTTACTCCTACGAGCAGTACTTC. It specifies CASIGTYSYEQYF. The chain combines TRBV28 with TRBJ2-7, with TRBD2 as a possible D gene (6 bases). V lost 7 bases, J lost 0 bases, and 10 bases lay in between. This CDR3 is 13 amino acids long. Germline V gene sequence: CDR1 MDHEN, CDR2 SYDVKM. The whole variable domain, filled in from reference TRBV28 and TRBJ2-7, reads DVKVTQSSRYLVKRTGEKVFLECVQDMDHENMFWYRQDPGLGLRLIYFSYDVKMKEKGDIPEGYSVSREKKERFSLILESASTNQTSMYLCASIGTYSYEQYFGPGTRLTVT.

V is TRBV21-1 and J is TRBJ2-1; the listed D gene, TRBD2, was not tested against the DNA. TRBV21-1 is tagged as a pseudogene. This CDR3 region has 16 residues. In DNA form, the CDR3 reads TGTGCCAGCAGCAAAAGGGGACTAGCGGGAGGCAATGAGCAGTTCTTC. Residues: CASSKRGLAGGNEQFF.

The CDR3 sequence is CASRVLAGGPYEQYF. The CDR3 nucleotides read TGTGCCAGCAGGGTACTAGCGGGAGGACCCTACGAGCAGTACTTC. The rearrangement uses TRBV27 and TRBJ2-7; 12 nucleotides match TRBD2. J lost 2 bases, V lost 6 bases, and 5 bases had no gene match. CDR3 length equals 15 residues. Germline assignment: CDR1 MNHEY and CDR2 SMNVEV (reference sequence).

The V and J genes are TRBV5-4 and TRBJ2-2, with a weak D call TRBD1 (6 bases). The CDR3 is 18 amino acids. Germline V lookup: CDR1 SGHNT, CDR2 YYREEE (reference sequence). Deletions cut 4 bases from V and 1 base from J, with 20 bases between. The CDR3 is CASSPSRGQSMNTGELFF. The DNA of the CDR3 is TGTGCCAGCAGCCCGAGTCGAGGACAGAGCATGAACACCGGGGAGCTGTTTTTT.

The chain uses TRBV29-1 and TRBJ2-7; D unclear. The CDR3 consists of 12 residues. Germline V lookup: CDR1 SQVTM, CDR2 ANQGSEA. The germline V and J ends were trimmed by 4 bases and 4 bases, with 11 bases remaining between them. CDR3 protein: CSVAQTRYEQYF. Here the CDR3 DNA reads TGCAGCGTTGCGCAGACCAGGTACGAGCAGTACTTC.

The chain couples TRBV7-9 to TRBJ1-3; no clear D gene. V shed 2 bases and J shed 0 bases, with 11 bases lying between them. Germline CDR1 reads SEHNR; CDR2 reads FQNEAQ (reference sequence). CDR3 length: 16 amino acids. The CDR3 loop reads CASSLRDTSSGNTIYF. For the CDR3, the DNA is TGTGCCAGCAGCTTACGTGACACTAGCTCTGGAAACACCATATATTTT. Full variable domain (rest looked up from reference TRBV7-9 and TRBJ1-3): DTGVSQNPRHKITKRGQNVTFRCDPISEHNRLYWYRQTLGQGPEFLTYFQNEAQLEKSRLLSDRFSAERPKGSFSTLEIQRTEQGDSAMYLCASSLRDTSSGNTIYFGEGSWLTVV.

V gene TRBV28 combines with J gene TRBJ1-4, with D possibly being TRBD1 (6 bases). Germline loops: CDR1 MDHEN, CDR2 SYDVKM. The CDR3 totals 17 residues. V lost 5 bases to trimming and J lost 10 bases, with 26 bases between them. The CDR3 region has the DNA TGTGCCAGCAGTCCCCCGGGGGGCGCGAATTACCGAAGAAAACTGTTTTTT. It is translated as CASSPPGGANYRRKLFF.